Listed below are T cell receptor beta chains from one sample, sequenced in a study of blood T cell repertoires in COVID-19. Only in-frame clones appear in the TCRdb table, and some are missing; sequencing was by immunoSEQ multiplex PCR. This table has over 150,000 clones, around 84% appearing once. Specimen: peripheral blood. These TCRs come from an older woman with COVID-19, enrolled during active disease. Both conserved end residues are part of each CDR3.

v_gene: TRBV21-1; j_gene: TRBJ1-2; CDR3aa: CASSKGDSRVNYGYTF
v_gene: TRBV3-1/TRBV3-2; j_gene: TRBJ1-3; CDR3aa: CASSQPGQVHGNTIYF
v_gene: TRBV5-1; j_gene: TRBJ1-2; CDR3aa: CASSSDRGQSYGYTF
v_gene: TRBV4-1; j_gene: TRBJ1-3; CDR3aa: CASSQGGGTGNTIYF
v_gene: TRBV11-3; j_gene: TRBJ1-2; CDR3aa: CASSLAQGEEGYTF
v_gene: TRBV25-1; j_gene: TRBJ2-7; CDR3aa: CASSSRYEQYF
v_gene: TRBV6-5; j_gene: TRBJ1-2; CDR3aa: CASSQGRRYGYTF
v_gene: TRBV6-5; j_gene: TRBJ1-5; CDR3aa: CASSYSGRGNGQPQHF
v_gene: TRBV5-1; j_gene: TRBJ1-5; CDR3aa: CASSLGGTGSQPQHF
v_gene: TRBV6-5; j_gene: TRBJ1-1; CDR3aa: CASSYGDSRSPEAFF
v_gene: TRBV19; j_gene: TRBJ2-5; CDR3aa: CASSATSGRGAETQYF
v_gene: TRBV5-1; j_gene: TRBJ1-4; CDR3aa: CASSSGATNEKLFF
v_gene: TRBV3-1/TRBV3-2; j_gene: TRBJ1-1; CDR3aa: CASSQVSTEAFF
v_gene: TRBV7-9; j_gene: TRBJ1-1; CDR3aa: CASSLGGFGRSSNTEAFF
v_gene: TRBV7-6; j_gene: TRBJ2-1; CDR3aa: CASSRGQNNEQFF
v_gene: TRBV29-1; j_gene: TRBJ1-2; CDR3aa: CSVGRAYGYTF